Sequencing of this T cell receptor (beta chain) was carried out in a study of T cell repertoires in cytomegalovirus infection (dated by TCRdb to about 2019). Notes on the research overall: Because public TCR beta signatures pointed to carriage of CMV infection together with the matching HLA type, the HLA type of each donor mattered for the analysis.

The listed sequencing device is Illumina HiSeq 1500. In-frame beta chains were kept once TCRdb had trimmed the public reads at Q25 with fastp and called clones with MiXCR. Rows are unified per CDR3 protein, each entry keeping the most common DNA and genes. The sample data list approximately 550,000 distinct CDR3 sequences, and approximately 16% of these were observed just once. The top ten clones comprise more than 20% of the sample. Comments on this clonotype: Its antigen is currently not known. Base-call qualities are not available, and no considerably larger clone is one nucleotide away.

Overall study results and their limits: Carriers of CMV infection plus the relevant HLA type were discriminated by the cumulative frequency of public TCR beta family members in the study cohort and in an independent roughly 340-donor cohort. The ex vivo response was dominated by HLA-C-restricted CMV-specific TCR beta clonotypes, and the single most frequent clonotype in two of eight donors was supplied by these HLA-C-restricted clonotypes.

The receptor was derived from a human donor in good health (CMV status not recorded). Some clones in this sample may be carry-over from other donors' samples. Sequenced: CD8+ T cells from PBMCs.

The DNA reads as follows: TGTGCCAGCAGCTCCTTATTAGCGGGGGACTCCTACAATGAGCAGTTCTTC. Its translation reads: CASSSLLAGDSYNEQFF. The chain was built from TRBV5-6 and TRBJ2-1, and 9 bases in between align with TRBD2. CDR1 and CDR2 are read off the germline V gene as SGHDT and YYEEEE. V is cut back by 3 bases and J by 0 bases, with 7 bases in the junction unmatched. Including cysteine and phenylalanine, the CDR3 has 17 amino acids. Only the CDR3 DNA is retained, 51 bases long and in frame from the first base. The full variable domain, completed from the reference TRBV5-6 and TRBJ2-1 proteins outside the CDR3, reads DAGVTQSPTHLIKTRGQQVTLRCSPKSGHDTVSWYQQALGQGPQFIFQYYEEEERQRGNFPDRFSGHQFPNYSSELNVNALLLGDSALYLCASSSLLAGDSYNEQFFGPGTRLTVL.